Listed here is a single T cell receptor beta chain. Only in-frame clones appear in the TCRdb table, and some are missing; sequencing was by immunoSEQ multiplex PCR. The sample lists 50,000 to 65,000 clones; around 90% were seen once. CDR3 size: 13 residues. V was shortened by 5 bases and J by 3 bases, with 11 bases between the two germline ends. CDR1 and CDR2 (germline): LGHNT, FRNRAP. This record comes from a study of OX40 agonist ivuxolimab in advanced cancers. Study background: Anti-PD-1, anti-PD-L1 or anti-CTLA-4 therapy given earlier was allowed, and approximately 40% had some.

The chain is built from TRBV12-5 and TRBJ2-7, with a weak D call TRBD1 (6 bases). The clonotype comes from an adult with an advanced solid tumor such as melanoma, head and neck, liver or kidney cancer. The sequencing used CD4+ or CD8+ T cells sorted from blood, collected in a trial of the OX40 agonist ivuxolimab. The CDR3 region has the DNA TGTGCTAGTGGTCCTCAAGGGGGCTACGAGCAGTACTTC. Its protein product is CASGPQGGYEQYF.